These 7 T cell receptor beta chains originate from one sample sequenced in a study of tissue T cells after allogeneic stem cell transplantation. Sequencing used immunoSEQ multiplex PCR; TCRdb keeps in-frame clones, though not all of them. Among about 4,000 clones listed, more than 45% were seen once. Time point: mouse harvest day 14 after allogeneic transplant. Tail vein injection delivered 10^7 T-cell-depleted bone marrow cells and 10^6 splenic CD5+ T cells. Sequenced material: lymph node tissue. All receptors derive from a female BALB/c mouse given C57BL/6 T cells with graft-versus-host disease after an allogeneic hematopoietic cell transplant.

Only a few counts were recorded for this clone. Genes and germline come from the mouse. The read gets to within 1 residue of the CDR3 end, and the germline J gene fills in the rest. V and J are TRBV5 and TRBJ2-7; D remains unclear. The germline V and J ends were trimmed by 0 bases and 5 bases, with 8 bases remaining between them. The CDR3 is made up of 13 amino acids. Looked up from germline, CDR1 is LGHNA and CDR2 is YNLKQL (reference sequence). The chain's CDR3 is CASSQDDGDEQYF. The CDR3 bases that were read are TGTGCCAGCAGCCAAGATGACGGGGATGAACAGTAC.

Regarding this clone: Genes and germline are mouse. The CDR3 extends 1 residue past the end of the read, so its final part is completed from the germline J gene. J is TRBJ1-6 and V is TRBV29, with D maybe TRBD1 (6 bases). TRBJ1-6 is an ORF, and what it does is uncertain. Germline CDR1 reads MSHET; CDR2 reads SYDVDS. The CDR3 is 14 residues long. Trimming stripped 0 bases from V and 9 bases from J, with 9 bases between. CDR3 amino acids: CASSLSGGASPLYF. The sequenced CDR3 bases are TGTGCTAGCAGTTTATCAGGGGGAGCTTCGCCCCTCTAC.

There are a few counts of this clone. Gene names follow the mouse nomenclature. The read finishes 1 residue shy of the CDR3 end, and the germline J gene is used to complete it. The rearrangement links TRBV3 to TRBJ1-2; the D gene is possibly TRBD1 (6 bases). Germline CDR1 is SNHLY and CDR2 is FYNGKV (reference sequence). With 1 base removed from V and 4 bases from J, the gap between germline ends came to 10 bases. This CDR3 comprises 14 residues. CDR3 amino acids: CASSLVGAGSDYTF. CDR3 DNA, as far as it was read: TGTGCCAGCAGCTTAGTGGGGGCCGGCTCCGACTACACC.

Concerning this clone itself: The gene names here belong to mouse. The CDR3 here is CGARDRNTGQLYF. The part of the CDR3 DNA that was read is TGTGGTGCTAGGGACAGAAACACCGGGCAGCTCTAC. This sequence joins TRBV20 and TRBJ2-2; D gene ambiguous. The sequenced fragment ends 1 residue before the CDR3 boundary, so the rest is inferred from the germline J gene. V lost 0 bases and J lost 1, with 3 bases in between. The germline V gene has CDR1 GFQATS and CDR2 STVNSAI. The CDR3 is 13 residues long.

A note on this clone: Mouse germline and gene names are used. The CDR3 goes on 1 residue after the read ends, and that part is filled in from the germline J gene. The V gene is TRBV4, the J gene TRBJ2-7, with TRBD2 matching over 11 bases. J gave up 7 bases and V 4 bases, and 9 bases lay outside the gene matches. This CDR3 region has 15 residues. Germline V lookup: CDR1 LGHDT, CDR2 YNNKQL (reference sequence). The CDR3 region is CASSFRDWGSGEQYF. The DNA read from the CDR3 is TGTGCCAGCAGCTTCCGGGACTGGGGGAGCGGGGAACAGTAC.

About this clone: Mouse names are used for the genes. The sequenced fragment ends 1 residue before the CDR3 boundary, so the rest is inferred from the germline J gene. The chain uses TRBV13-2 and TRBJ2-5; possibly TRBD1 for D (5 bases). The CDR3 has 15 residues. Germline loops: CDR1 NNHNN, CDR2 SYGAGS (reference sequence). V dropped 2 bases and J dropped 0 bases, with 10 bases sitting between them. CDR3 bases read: TGTGCCAGCGGTGACCCAGGGCTTAACCAAGACACCCAGTAC. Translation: CASGDPGLNQDTQY. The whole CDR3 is CASGDPGLNQDTQYF.

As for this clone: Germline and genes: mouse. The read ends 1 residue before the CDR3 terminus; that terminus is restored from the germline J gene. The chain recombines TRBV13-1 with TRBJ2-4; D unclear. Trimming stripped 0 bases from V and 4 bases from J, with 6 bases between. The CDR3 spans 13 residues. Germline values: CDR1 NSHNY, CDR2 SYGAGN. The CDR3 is CASSDGGKNTLYF. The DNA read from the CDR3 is TGTGCCAGCAGTGATGGCGGTAAAAACACCTTGTAC.